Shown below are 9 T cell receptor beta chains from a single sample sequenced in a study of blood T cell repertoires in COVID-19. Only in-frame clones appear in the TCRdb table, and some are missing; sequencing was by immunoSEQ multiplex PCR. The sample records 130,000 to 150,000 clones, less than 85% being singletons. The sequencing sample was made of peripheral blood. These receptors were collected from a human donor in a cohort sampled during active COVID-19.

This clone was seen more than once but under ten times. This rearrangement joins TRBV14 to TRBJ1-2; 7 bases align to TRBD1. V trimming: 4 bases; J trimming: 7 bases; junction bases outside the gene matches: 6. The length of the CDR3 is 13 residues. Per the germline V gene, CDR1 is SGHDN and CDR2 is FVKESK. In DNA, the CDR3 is TGTGCCAGCAGCCCCAGACAGGGACGTGGCTACACCTTC. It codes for CASSPRQGRGYTF.

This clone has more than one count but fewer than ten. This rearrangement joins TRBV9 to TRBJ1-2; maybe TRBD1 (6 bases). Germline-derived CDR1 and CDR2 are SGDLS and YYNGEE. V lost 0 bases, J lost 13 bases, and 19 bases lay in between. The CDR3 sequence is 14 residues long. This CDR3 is CASSVGPGQGQSTF. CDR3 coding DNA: TGTGCCAGCAGCGTAGGTCCGGGACAAGGGCAAAGCACCTTC.

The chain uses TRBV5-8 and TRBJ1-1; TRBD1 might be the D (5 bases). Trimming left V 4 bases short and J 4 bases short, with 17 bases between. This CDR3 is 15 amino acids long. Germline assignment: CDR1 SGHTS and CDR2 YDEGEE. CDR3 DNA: TGTGCCAGCAGCCTTGAGGTTCAGGGAAGCACTGAAGCTTTCTTT. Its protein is CASSLEVQGSTEAFF.

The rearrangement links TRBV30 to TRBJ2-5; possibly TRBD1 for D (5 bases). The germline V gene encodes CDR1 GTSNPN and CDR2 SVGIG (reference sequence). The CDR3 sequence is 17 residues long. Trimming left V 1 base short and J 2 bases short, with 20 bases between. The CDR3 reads CAWSGLRAGDLQETQYF. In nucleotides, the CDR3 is TGTGCCTGGAGTGGCCTCAGGGCTGGAGATCTACAAGAGACCCAGTACTTC.

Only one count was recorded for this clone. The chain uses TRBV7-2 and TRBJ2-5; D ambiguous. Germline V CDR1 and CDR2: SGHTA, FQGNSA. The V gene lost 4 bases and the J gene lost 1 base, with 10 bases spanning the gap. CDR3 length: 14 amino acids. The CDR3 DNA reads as TGTGCCAGCAGCTCGCTAATCGGCCAAGAGACCCAGTACTTC. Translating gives CASSSLIGQETQYF.

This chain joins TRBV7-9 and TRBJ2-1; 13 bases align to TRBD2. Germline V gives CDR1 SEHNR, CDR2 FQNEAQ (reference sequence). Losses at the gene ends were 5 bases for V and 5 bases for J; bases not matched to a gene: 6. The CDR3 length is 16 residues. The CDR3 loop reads CASSTLAGGTNNEQFF. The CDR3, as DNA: TGTGCCAGCAGCACACTAGCGGGGGGGACTAACAATGAGCAGTTCTTC.

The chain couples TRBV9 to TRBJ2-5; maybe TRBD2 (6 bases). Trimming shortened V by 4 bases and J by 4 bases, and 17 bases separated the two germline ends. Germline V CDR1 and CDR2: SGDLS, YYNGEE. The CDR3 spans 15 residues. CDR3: CASSPAPRGGETQYF. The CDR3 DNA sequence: TGTGCCAGCAGCCCCGCCCCGCGGGGAGGAGAGACCCAGTACTTC.

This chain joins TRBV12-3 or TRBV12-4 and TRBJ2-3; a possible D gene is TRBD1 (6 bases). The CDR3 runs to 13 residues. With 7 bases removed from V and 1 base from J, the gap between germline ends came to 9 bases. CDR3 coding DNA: TGTGCCAGCAAAGGGGGACGCACAGATACGCAGTATTTT. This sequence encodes CASKGGRTDTQYF.

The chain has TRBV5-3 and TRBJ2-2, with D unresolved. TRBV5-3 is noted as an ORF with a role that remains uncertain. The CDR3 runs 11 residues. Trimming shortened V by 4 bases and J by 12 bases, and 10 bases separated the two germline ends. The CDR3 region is CARSLFVKLFF. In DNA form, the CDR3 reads TGTGCCAGAAGCCTATTTGTTAAGCTGTTTTTT.